The entry below describes one TCR beta chain. The length of the CDR3 is 11 residues. Germline loops: CDR1 DFQATT, CDR2 SNEGSKA (reference sequence). The V segment lost 7 bases and the J segment 6 bases; nucleotides outside the gene matches: 6. The PCR employed 60 Vbeta primers together with 13 Jbeta primers. Here immunoSEQ multiplex PCR was the method, and the copy in TCRdb shows in-frame clones only, minus some. This table has around 97,000 clones, roughly 9.4% appearing once. These data come from a study of cytomegalovirus exposure and HLA in healthy donors. This chain connects TRBV20-1 to TRBJ2-7; 7 nucleotides match TRBD2. The sequence was obtained from a man aged 50 to 59 in good health and CMV-seropositive. Input material: PBMCs. CDR3 loop: CSGGRAGEQYF. The CDR3 DNA reads as TGCAGTGGCGGGAGAGCCGGCGAGCAGTACTTC.